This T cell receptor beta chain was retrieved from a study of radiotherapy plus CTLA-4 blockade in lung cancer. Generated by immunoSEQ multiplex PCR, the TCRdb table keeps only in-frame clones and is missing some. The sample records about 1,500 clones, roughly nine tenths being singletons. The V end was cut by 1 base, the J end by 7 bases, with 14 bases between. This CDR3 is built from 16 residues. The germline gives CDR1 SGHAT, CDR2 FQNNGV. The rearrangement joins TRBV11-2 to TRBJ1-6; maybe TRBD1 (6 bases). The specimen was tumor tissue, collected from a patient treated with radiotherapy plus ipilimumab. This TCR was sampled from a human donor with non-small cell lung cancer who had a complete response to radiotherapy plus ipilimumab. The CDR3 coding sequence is TGTGCCAGCAGCTTAGCAGCGGGGGCTAGGAATTCACCCCTCCACTTT. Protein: CASSLAAGARNSPLHF.